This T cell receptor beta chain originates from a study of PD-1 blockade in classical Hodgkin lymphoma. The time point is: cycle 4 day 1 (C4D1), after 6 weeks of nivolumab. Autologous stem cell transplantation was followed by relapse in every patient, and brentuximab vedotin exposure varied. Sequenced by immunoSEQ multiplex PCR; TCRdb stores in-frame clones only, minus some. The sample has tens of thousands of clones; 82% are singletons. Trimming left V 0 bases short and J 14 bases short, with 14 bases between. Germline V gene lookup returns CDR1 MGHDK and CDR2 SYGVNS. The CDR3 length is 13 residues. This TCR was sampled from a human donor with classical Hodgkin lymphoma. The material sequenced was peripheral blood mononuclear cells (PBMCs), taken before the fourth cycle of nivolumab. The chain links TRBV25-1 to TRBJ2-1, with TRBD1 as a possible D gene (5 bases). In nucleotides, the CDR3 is TGTGCCAGCAGTGAATACAGTAGGGGTAATGAGTTCTTC. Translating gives CASSEYSRGNEFF.